This T cell receptor beta chain comes out of a study of cytomegalovirus exposure and HLA in healthy donors (TCRdb year 2017). Looking at the study overall: In an earlier analysis of 587 of the donors, 276 Gb of sequence data and 90 million to 120 million unique TCR beta sequences from roughly 190 million T cells were reported. An early release covering approximately 600 HLA-typed donors comprised 250 to 350 gigabases of sequencing data and roughly 86 million unique TCR sequences. The genetic ancestry cluster associated with self-reported Caucasian donors included around four fifths of the roughly 410 genotyped donors. The aim of the study was to test whether cataloging public T cell receptors could identify signatures of past pathogen exposure. The study profiled the T cell repertoires of hundreds of subjects by immunosequencing and related them to cytomegalovirus serostatus. Besides the first cohort of under 700 subjects, a separate validation cohort made up of over 100 different subjects was used. High-throughput TCR immunosequencing, statistical association of individual TCRs with disease status, and machine learning were combined to predict cytomegalovirus infection status. A later analysis re-examined previously published TCR beta repertoires from around 670 donors and added high-resolution HLA genotyping to investigate patterns of TCR occurrence. Rather than drawing on any new phenotypic data, the later analysis identified candidate immune exposures from TCR beta sequences and the way those sequences occurred across donors. To decide whether each TCR beta V gene segment behaved as functional or pseudogenic, an earlier analysis of some 580 of the donors relied on high-throughput TCR beta sequencing. Donor age, sex, ethnicity and CMV serostatus were compiled alongside the repertoire data. A later genetic analysis used genome-wide SNP genotypes for about three fifths of the 666 donors, treating that subset as a discovery cohort. All discovery cohort repertoires had been generated on a single sequencing platform. HLA typing covered class I and class II loci at four-digit resolution. Typing coverage differed by locus: A, B, C, DRB1 and DQB1 were typed in roughly 620-630 donors, DQA1 in roughly 510, DPA1 in 600 to 610, and DPB1 in just under 490. Five DR-DQ haplotypes were treated as single units for association and clustering because of strong linkage in the cohort. Among about 400 genotyped donors of the cohort, an average of about 220,000 unique TCR beta nucleotide sequences was sequenced per donor, of which about 19% were non-productive. The study at large found these results: In vitro tests confirmed that a few of the cytomegalovirus-associated TCR beta chains recognize cytomegalovirus antigens. Specific HLA alleles were associated with 15,000 to 20,000 TCR beta sequences at a false discovery rate of 0.05 in a later analysis. According to a later genetic analysis, donors in an Asian-associated ancestry cluster had fewer N-insertions in productive TCRs than the roughly 670-donor mean. Roughly uniform sequencing depth across donors was assumed in presence/absence analyses, although this assumption may not hold. According to the authors, the approach could potentially be generalized to other disease states and immunological phenotypes. In a later analysis, most CMV-associated TCR beta chains were found to appear HLA-restricted, with HLA associations seemingly driven largely by CMV exposure. Broadly in line with IMGT annotations, most TCR beta V segments showed up in productive rearrangements about 90% or about 30% of the time in an earlier analysis of 450 to 750 of the donors. In a later analysis, TCR association rates were found to vary across HLA loci, with the most associated TCRs seen for DRB1 alleles and the fewest for HLA-C alleles. The study gave a list of about 160 TCR beta chains associated with cytomegalovirus. This cohort had only TCR beta chains sequenced, and the lack of alpha or paired-chain data limited which features could be detected. Strong co-occurrence of HLA alleles, especially DR and DQ, made assigning TCR associations to individual alleles difficult. Cytomegalovirus status was reported to be diagnosed by the classifier with high specificity and sensitivity in both the original and validation cohorts. Correlated functional status among segregating V segments might reflect linkage disequilibrium, but an unknown experimental factor could not be ruled out. Because HLA typing was unavailable for some donors at each locus, only the typed subset was used in association tests. Compared with equally common non-associated chains, HLA-associated TCR beta chains in a later analysis were more clonally expanded and had lower generation probabilities. CMV serostatus was the only immune exposure information available for the cohort. A further reported finding was that TCR beta sequences accurately predicted the HLA-A and HLA-B alleles for most subjects in the first cohort. In a later genetic analysis, a missense DCLRE1C variant was associated with V-gene and J-gene trimming of TCR beta chains, and the association was replicated in an independent cohort. Across donors, most TCR sequences were observed very rarely, whereas some public TCRs were present in many individuals. A group of highly shared sequence variants was considered likely to be a technical artifact of the sequencing pipeline. Several of the top co-occurrence clusters appeared to be linked to parvovirus B19, influenza, CMV and Epstein-Barr virus, according to a later analysis. The earlier analysis of fewer than 750 of the donors excluded roughly 17 rarely observed V segments, including chromosome 9 orphons, because counts were too low.

Remarks on this clone: What this receptor recognizes is not known. One base away there is no much larger clone; base qualities are not given.

The library was produced with the immunoSEQ multiplex PCR assay. The multiplex PCR relied on a mix of 60 forward primers for TCR Vbeta segments and 13 reverse primers for TCR Jbeta segments. The CDR3 region of rearranged TCR beta genes was amplified from genomic DNA by a multiplex PCR assay. On the Illumina HiSeq System, the amplified TCR beta libraries were sequenced as 87-base-pair reads. The original pipeline was this. A later analysis tallied roughly 78 million unique TCR beta chains across the 660 or so repertoires, and around 9.9 million of those chains were shared by two or more donors. A nearest-neighbor algorithm error-corrected the raw reads and collapsed the reads into unique sequences, merging closely related sequences to remove PCR and sequencing errors. Alignment of CDR3 sequences to IMGT reference sequences was used to assign V, D and J gene segments. For a sequence to be retained, at least a six-nucleotide match to both a V gene segment and a J gene segment was required. A rearrangement was called productive if the CDR3 had no stop codons and remained in frame with V and J, and every other rearrangement was called non-productive. Following IMGT convention, CDR3 was defined as the stretch from the second conserved V-encoded cysteine up to the conserved J-encoded phenylalanine. The earlier analysis of a few hundred of the donors excluded any sequence lacking an unambiguous match to a single V gene segment. An earlier analysis of 587 of the donors called V segments functional above 56.7% productive rearrangements and segregating when the between-donor standard deviation exceeded 5%. A statistical classification framework was built to diagnose cytomegalovirus status from the catalog of TCR beta chain sequences. A later analysis assigned V and J genes by comparing TCR nucleotide sequences with IMGT/GENE-DB human TR gene sequences. A later analysis assigned CDR3 sequences and most-parsimonious VDJ recombination scenarios with the TCRdist pipeline. In a later analysis, each TCR beta chain was defined by its CDR3 amino acid sequence together with its V-gene family, and reads lacking a unique V-gene family were excluded. In a later analysis, around 650 highly shared, low-generation-probability nucleotide sequences were removed to address suspected cross-contamination and a sequencing artifact. A later analysis calculated a clonal expansion index for each public chain from normalized within-repertoire ranks of inferred template counts. In a later analysis, generation probabilities were computed using a VDJ recombination model fitted to out-of-frame rearrangements, and the results were checked against IGoR. A later analysis scored TCR-TCR, TCR-HLA and TCR-CMV co-occurrence with hypergeometric tests, applying a repertoire-size bias correction to TCR pairs. To estimate false discovery rates, a later analysis permuted the HLA or CMV assignments 20 times. A later analysis grouped co-occurring TCRs with DBSCAN, adding TCRdist sequence similarity when clustering within HLA-allele-positive subsets. For co-occurrence clustering, repertoires with fewer than 30,000 or more than 120,000 public chains were excluded, along with about five repertoires with anomalous nucleotide sharing. The source is immuneACCESS, and TCRdb retained only in-frame sequences with V and J called. Part of the clones is not carried over; for the studies checked, unresolved V genes explain less than half of this, and the remainder is unexplained. V, J and clone size were drawn from that table, and D and trimming were deduced from the DNA. For this sample there are 110,000 to 150,000 clones; over 75% appear just once. The top ten clones comprise under 2.5% of the sample.

The cohort comprised fewer than 750 healthy bone marrow donors. At the time of sampling, all cohort members were nominally healthy, though unrecorded immune exposures were likely present. The donor tested CMV seronegative and was one of the 352 seronegative cohort members. Every donor gave a peripheral blood sample, and the peripheral blood mononuclear cells from that sample were used for TCR beta sequencing. Genomic DNA was extracted from the blood cell samples with the Qiagen DNeasy Blood Extraction Kit. This clonotype was sampled from a man aged 25 to 45 in good health and CMV-seronegative. The sequenced sample consisted of PBMCs.

CDR3 region: CAAASGSQGAMPNTEAFF. The nucleotide sequence is given as TGTGCCGCCGCCAGTGGTTCGCAGGGGGCGATGCCGAACACTGAAGCTTTCTTT. The V gene is TRBV10-3 and the J gene is TRBJ1-1; TRBD1 matches 8 bases in the middle. The germline V gene sets CDR1 to ENHRY and CDR2 to SYGVKD. From V the trimming removes 11 bases and from J it removes 1 base, while the gene matches leave 21 bases of the junction unaccounted for. Reading from cysteine to phenylalanine, the CDR3 counts 18 amino acids. Only the CDR3 DNA stays, 54 bases, in frame from base 1.